Sequencing of this T cell receptor (beta chain) was carried out in a study of blood T cell repertoires in COVID-19. The wider study: Both acute and convalescent COVID-19 samples were obtained from the United States, Italy and Spain. The cDNA or gDNA used as material had been derived from T cells, B-cell-depleted T cells, or PBMCs.

In the original workflow: By means of reference gene primer amplification, nucleated cell counts were estimated. Using immunoSEQ multiplex PCR, the repertoire was profiled, and TCRdb retains in-frame clones only, with some absent. Clone size and the V and J calls come from that table; the DNA yielded D and trimming. The table has over 150,000 clones, less than 90% seen once; the top ten hold less than 25%. The origin of this receptor is a man in his sixties or seventies with active or convalescent COVID-19. Sequenced sample: peripheral blood.

The CDR3 region is CASSLAASEYGYTF. For the CDR3, the DNA is TGTGCCAGCAGCTTAGCCGCGAGCGAGTATGGCTACACCTTC. This chain connects TRBV7-2 to TRBJ1-2, with no clear D. Trimming removed 0 bases at V and 5 bases at J, with 10 bases between. The CDR3 has 14 residues. The germline gives CDR1 SGHTA, CDR2 FQGNSA.